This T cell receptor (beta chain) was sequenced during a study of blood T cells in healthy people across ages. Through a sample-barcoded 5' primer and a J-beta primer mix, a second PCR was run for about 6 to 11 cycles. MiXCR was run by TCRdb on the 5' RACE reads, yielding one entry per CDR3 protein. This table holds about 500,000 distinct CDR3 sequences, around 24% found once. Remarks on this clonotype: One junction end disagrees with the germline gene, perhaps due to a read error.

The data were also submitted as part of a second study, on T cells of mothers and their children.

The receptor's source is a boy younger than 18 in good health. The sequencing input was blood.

The CDR3 loop reads CASSKSHTEALF. The CDR3 nucleotides read TGTGCCAGTAGCAAGTCCCACACTGAAGCTCTCTTT. This sequence joins TRBV7-9 and TRBJ1-1; the D is unclear. Germline V gene sequence: CDR1 SEHNR, CDR2 FQNEAQ (reference sequence). The CDR3 is made up of 12 amino acids.